A single sample gave rise to the 10 T cell receptor beta chains below, sequenced in a study of cytomegalovirus exposure and HLA in healthy donors. Use of 60 Vbeta and 13 Jbeta primers characterized the PCR. Produced via immunoSEQ multiplex PCR; TCRdb's table is partial and in-frame only. The sample yields 99,000 or so clones, around 82% seen once. Material for sequencing was PBMCs. Receptor source: a woman between 40 and 55 years old in good health and CMV-seronegative.

This chain connects TRBV19 to TRBJ1-1; perhaps TRBD1 as D (5 bases). The CDR3 length is 14 residues. Trimming left V 5 bases short and J 4 bases short, with 14 bases between. Germline V gene sequence: CDR1 LNHDA, CDR2 SQIVND (reference sequence). This CDR3 reads CASSETDGGTEAFF. The DNA of the CDR3 is TGTGCCAGTAGTGAGACAGACGGGGGCACTGAAGCTTTCTTT.

V is TRBV4-1 and J is TRBJ2-7, with 8 positions matching TRBD2. The V gene's germline CDR1 is MGHRA and CDR2 YSYEKL. Trimming took 5 bases from V and 5 from J; bases not matched to a gene: 2. The CDR3 length is 12 residues. The CDR3 coding sequence is TGCGCCAGCAGCATCGGGGGGGACGAGCAGTACTTC. Translation: CASSIGGDEQYF.

The chain has TRBV19 and TRBJ1-2, with 7 positions matching TRBD1. Trimming at V came to 9 bases and at J to 8 bases, leaving 6 bases not matched to a gene. This CDR3 has 11 amino acids. Germline V gives CDR1 LNHDA, CDR2 SQIVND (reference sequence). The CDR3 coding sequence is TGTGCCAGCGGACAGGCGTTAGGCTACACCTTC. Translation gives CASGQALGYTF. Using reference TRBV19 and TRBJ1-2 for the parts outside the CDR3, the full variable domain is DGGITQSPKYLFRKEGQNVTLSCEQNLNHDAMYWYRQDPGQGLRLIYYSQIVNDFQKGDIAEGYSVSREKKESFPLTVTSAQKNPTAFYLCASGQALGYTFGSGTRLTVV.

The V gene is TRBV6-5, the J gene TRBJ1-2; D unclear. V was shortened by 4 bases and J by 3 bases, with 12 bases between the two germline ends. The CDR3 is 14 amino acids. Germline V gene sequence: CDR1 MNHEY, CDR2 SVGAGI. The CDR3 is CASSSTARYYGYTF. CDR3 DNA sequence: TGTGCCAGCAGTTCGACCGCGAGGTACTATGGCTACACCTTC.

V gene TRBV11-2 combines with J gene TRBJ2-7; D not resolved. The V end lost 5 bases, the J end lost 6 bases, and 8 bases lay between the germline ends. Germline V CDR1 and CDR2: SGHAT, FQNNGV. This CDR3 has 11 amino acids. CDR3: CASSQSSEQYF. CDR3 nucleotide sequence: TGTGCCAGCAGCCAATCGAGCGAGCAGTACTTC.

V is TRBV7-9 and J is TRBJ1-2; D may be TRBD1 (5 bases). Deletions cut 1 base from V and 8 bases from J, with 20 bases between. Looked up from germline, CDR1 is SEHNR and CDR2 is FQNEAQ (reference sequence). The CDR3 totals 16 residues. The DNA of the CDR3 is TGTGCCAGCAGCTTAGGGGTCAGGGAGGCAGGAGAGGGCTACACCTTC. Its translation is CASSLGVREAGEGYTF. The full variable domain, its missing parts supplied by reference TRBV7-9 and TRBJ1-2, is DTGVSQNPRHKITKRGQNVTFRCDPISEHNRLYWYRQTLGQGPEFLTYFQNEAQLEKSRLLSDRFSAERPKGSFSTLEIQRTEQGDSAMYLCASSLGVREAGEGYTFGSGTRLTVV.

The rearrangement uses TRBV7-9 and TRBJ1-2, with a weak D call TRBD1 (5 bases). The germline V gene encodes CDR1 SEHNR and CDR2 FQNEAQ (reference sequence). The length of the CDR3 is 14 residues. V lost 1 base and J lost 6, with 12 bases in between. In DNA form, the CDR3 reads TGTGCCAGCAGCTTAGGGGGCTCGGGCAATGGCTACACCTTC. It is translated as CASSLGGSGNGYTF.

The rearrangement joins TRBV19 to TRBJ2-1, with 8 bases matching TRBD1. V dropped 1 base and J dropped 5; count of bases not matched to a gene: 10. Germline assignment: CDR1 LNHDA and CDR2 SQIVND (reference sequence). CDR3 length: 17 amino acids. The CDR3 DNA sequence: TGTGCCAGTAGTATAGGCCACAGGGGGGAAGGGGACAATGAGCAGTTCTTC. Protein: CASSIGHRGEGDNEQFF.

The rearrangement joins TRBV7-9 to TRBJ1-5; no reliable D call. The CDR3 runs 15 residues. The germline gives CDR1 SEHNR, CDR2 FQNEAQ (reference sequence). The V gene lost 5 bases and the J gene lost 0 bases, with 11 bases spanning the gap. CDR3: CASSLLGNSNQPQHF. As DNA, the CDR3 is TGTGCCAGCAGCCTCTTGGGCAATAGCAATCAGCCCCAGCATTTT.

This clone was observed a single time. V usage is TRBV10-3 and J usage is TRBJ1-5, with D unresolved. CDR3 length: 13 amino acids. Germline assignment: CDR1 ENHRY and CDR2 SYGVKD. V lost 3 bases, J lost 7 bases, and 10 bases lay in between. The CDR3 nucleotides are TGTGCCATCAGTGAACCCGGAGGACAGCCCCAGCATTTT. Protein: CAISEPGGQPQHF.